This T cell receptor (beta chain) was retrieved from a study of blood T cells in healthy people across ages. General observations from the study: From one million sequenced T cells, diversity estimates were lower bounds.

The second PCR ran roughly 7 to 11 cycles with a sample-barcoded 5' primer and J-beta primers. Each of the cDNA molecules was tagged by a template-switch adaptor with 12 random nucleotides. MiXCR was run by TCRdb on the 5' RACE reads, yielding one entry per CDR3 protein. In the table there are about 720,000 distinct CDR3 sequences, about a fifth of which are singletons. CDR1 DFQATT and CDR2 SNEGSKA come from the germline V gene (reference sequence). Trimming removed 6 bases at V and 1 base at J, with 9 bases between. The CDR3 is 12 residues long. This clonotype was detected many times. The antigen remains undetermined.

The origin of this receptor is a man in his sixties or seventies in good health. V and J are TRBV20-1 and TRBJ2-5; D possibly corresponds to TRBD1 (5 bases). Material: blood. CDR3 amino acids: CSARTSQETQYF. Written as DNA, the CDR3 is TGCAGTGCGAGGACAAGCCAAGAGACCCAGTACTTC.